This TCR beta chain was documented in a study of post-analysis software for immune sequencing data. Study in general: Patients had relapsing-remitting, secondary progressive or progressive-relapsing multiple sclerosis; some lacked subtype. Findings of the study overall: Those samples that were prepared in the same batch co-clustered strongly by F measure. Multiple sclerosis patients had significantly lower normalized Chao1 diversity than controls. When patients were compared with controls, 4 or 5 TRBV segments were more frequent, TRBV5-6, TRBV5-1 and TRBV20-1 among them.

The CDR3 extends over 15 amino acids. The table lists this clonotype with a count of one. The antigen is not known. Sequence at one end of the junction differs from germline and may be a read error. Each TCR beta cDNA library carried unique molecular identifiers. Hundreds of thousands of cDNA molecules came from approximately 1 to 10 million T cells. One entry per CDR3 protein, called by TCRdb with MiXCR from the PCR reads. The table lists about 210,000 distinct CDR3 sequences, 29% of them singletons. The TCR sequence derives from a girl under 18 with multiple sclerosis. The chain combines TRBV12-3 or TRBV12-4 with TRBJ2-3; D is unclear. The sequenced sample consisted of blood. The CDR3, as DNA: TGTGCCAGCAGTACGACGGTCCCTAGAACAGATATGCAGTATTTT. Amino acid sequence: CASSTTVPRTDMQYF.